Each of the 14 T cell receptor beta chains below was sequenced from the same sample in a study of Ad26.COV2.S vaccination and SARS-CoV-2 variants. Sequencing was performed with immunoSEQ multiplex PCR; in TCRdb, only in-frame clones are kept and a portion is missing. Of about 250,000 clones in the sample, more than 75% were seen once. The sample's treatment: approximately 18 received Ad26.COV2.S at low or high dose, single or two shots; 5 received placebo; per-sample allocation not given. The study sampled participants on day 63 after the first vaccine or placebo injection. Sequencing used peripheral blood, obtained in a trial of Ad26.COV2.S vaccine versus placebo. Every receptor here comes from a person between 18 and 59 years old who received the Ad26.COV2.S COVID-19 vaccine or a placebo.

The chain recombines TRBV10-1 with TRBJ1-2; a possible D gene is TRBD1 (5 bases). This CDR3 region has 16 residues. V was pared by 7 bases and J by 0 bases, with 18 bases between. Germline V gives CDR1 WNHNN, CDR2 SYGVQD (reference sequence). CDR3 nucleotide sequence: TGCGCCAGCACGTGGGACGGTACCTTAGCTAACTATGGCTACACCTTC. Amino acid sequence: CASTWDGTLANYGYTF.

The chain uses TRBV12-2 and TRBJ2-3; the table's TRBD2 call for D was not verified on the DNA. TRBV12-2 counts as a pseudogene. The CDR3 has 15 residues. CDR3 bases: TGTGCAAGTCGCTTTAGAGGGAGAGGGACAGATACGCAGTATTTT. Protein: CASRFRGRGTDTQYF.

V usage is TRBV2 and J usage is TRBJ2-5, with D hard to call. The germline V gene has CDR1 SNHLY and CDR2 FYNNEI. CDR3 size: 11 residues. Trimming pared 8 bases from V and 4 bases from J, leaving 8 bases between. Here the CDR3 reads CASGRGETQYF. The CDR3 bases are TGTGCCAGCGGACGCGGAGAGACCCAGTACTTC.

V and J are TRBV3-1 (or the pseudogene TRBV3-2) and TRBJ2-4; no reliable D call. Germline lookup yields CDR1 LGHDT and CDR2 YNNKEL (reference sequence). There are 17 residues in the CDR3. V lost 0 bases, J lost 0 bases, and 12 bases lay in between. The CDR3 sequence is CASSQDLGKRAKNIQYF. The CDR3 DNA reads TGTGCCAGCAGCCAAGATCTAGGGAAGAGAGCCAAAAACATTCAGTACTTC.

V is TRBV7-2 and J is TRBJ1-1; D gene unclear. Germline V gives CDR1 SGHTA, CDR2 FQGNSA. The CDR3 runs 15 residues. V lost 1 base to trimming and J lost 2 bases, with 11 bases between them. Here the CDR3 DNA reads TGTGCCAGCAGCTTAGAGGCGACACCCAACACTGAAGCTTTCTTT. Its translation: CASSLEATPNTEAFF.

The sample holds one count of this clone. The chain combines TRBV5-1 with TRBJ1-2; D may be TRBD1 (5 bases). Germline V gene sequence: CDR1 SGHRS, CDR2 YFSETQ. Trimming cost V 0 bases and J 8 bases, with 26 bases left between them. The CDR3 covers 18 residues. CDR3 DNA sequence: TGCGCCAGCAGCTTGGTAGTTGCAGGGCCGGCGTTGGATGGGGGCTACACCTTC. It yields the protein CASSLVVAGPALDGGYTF.

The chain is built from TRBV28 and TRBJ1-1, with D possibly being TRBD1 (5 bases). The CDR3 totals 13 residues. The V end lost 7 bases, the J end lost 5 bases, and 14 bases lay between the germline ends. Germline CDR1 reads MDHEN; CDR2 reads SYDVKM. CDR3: CASTRGGWTEAFF. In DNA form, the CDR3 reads TGTGCCAGCACCCGGGGGGGATGGACTGAAGCTTTCTTT. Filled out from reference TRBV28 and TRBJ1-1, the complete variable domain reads DVKVTQSSRYLVKRTGEKVFLECVQDMDHENMFWYRQDPGLGLRLIYFSYDVKMKEKGDIPEGYSVSREKKERFSLILESASTNQTSMYLCASTRGGWTEAFFGQGTRLTVV.

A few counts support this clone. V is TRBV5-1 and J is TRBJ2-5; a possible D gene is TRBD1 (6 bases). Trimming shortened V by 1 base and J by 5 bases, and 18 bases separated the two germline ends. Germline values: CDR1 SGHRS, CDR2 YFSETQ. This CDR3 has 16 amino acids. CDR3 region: CASSLQSTGGSETQYF. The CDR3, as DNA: TGCGCCAGCAGCTTGCAATCGACAGGCGGGTCGGAGACCCAGTACTTC.

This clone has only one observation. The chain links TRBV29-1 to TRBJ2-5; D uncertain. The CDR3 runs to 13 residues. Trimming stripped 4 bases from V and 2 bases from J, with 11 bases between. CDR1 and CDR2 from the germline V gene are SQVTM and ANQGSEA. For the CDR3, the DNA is TGCAGCGTTGCAGGAAATCAGCAAGAGACCCAGTACTTC. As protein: CSVAGNQQETQYF.

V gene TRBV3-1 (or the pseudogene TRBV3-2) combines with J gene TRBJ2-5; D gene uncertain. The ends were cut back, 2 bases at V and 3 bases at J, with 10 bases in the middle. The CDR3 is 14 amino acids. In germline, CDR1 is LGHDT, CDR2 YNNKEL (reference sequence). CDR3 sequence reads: CASSQNGVKETQYF. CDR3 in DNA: TGTGCCAGCAGCCAAAATGGGGTGAAAGAGACCCAGTACTTC.

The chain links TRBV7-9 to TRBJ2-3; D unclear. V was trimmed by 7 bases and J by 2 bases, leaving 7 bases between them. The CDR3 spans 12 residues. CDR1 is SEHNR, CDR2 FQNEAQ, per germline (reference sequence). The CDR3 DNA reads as TGTGCCAGCACCGTTTACACAGATACGCAGTATTTT. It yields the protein CASTVYTDTQYF.

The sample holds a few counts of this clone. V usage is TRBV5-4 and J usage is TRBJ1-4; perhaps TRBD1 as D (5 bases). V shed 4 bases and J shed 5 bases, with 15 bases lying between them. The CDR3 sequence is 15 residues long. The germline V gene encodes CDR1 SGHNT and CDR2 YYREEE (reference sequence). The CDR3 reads CASSKTGGKNEKLFF. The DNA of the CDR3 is TGTGCCAGCAGCAAGACTGGGGGGAAGAATGAAAAACTGTTTTTT.

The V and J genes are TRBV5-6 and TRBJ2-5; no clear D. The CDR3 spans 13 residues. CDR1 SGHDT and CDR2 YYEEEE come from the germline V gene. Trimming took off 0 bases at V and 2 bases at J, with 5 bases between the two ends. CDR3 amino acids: CASSLVLQETQYF. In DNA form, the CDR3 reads TGTGCCAGCAGCTTGGTCCTACAAGAGACCCAGTACTTC.

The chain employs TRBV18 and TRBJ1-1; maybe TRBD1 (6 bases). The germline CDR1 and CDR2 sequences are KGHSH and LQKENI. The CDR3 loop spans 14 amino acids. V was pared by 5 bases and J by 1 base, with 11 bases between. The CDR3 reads CASSYRARNTEAFF. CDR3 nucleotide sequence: TGTGCCAGCTCATACAGGGCCCGGAACACTGAAGCTTTCTTT.